The entry that follows covers one T cell receptor (beta chain) sequence. As yet, its antigen is unknown. Each CDR3 protein is one row after TCRdb ran MiXCR on the reads. In the table there are some 900,000 distinct CDR3 sequences, approximately 29% of which are singletons. The data were obtained in a study of T cell repertoires in cytomegalovirus infection. For the study at large: An indication of both CMV infection and matching HLA type came from public TCR beta signatures.

This CDR3 has 15 residues. Germline CDR1 reads LGHNA; CDR2 reads YSLEER. Trimming pared 4 bases from V and 0 bases from J, leaving 12 bases between. The sequencing used cultured CD8+ T cells from PBMCs, collected from culture after CMV antigen stimulation. The sequence came from a human donor in good health (CMV status not recorded). Some clones in this sample may be carry-over from other donors' samples. The chain employs TRBV4-3 and TRBJ1-1; no clear D. This chain's CDR3 is CASSRDPSVNTEAFF. The CDR3 DNA is TGCGCCAGCAGCCGAGATCCCAGTGTGAACACTGAAGCTTTCTTT.